The T cell receptor (beta chain) described here comes from a study of T-cell memory formation after mild COVID-19. About the research overall: TCR clusters largely stayed donor specific.

Study-wide results and limits: Within pre-infection memory, some responding clones were found, suggesting cross-reactive memory joined. Clones that contracted clustered mainly in CM and EM if CD4+ and in EMRA if CD8+.

TCRdb independently ran MiXCR on the 5' RACE reads; one entry per CDR3 protein. The table has approximately 580,000 distinct CDR3 sequences, 20% seen once. Remarks on this clonotype: Its antigen is not known.

This TCR came from an adult woman who had mild COVID-19 (a few samples of this study predate the infection). Cell type and time point are not known. The sequencing input was PBMCs or a T cell subset sorted from them (not recorded which).

This chain's CDR3 is CSASGGTYQETQYF. CDR3 in DNA: TGCAGTGCTAGCGGGGGGACGTACCAAGAGACCCAGTACTTC. The J gene is TRBJ2-5, the V gene TRBV20-1; 7 bases agree with TRBD2. This CDR3 contains 14 residues. Losses at the gene ends were 3 bases for V and 0 bases for J; bases not matched to a gene: 4. Looked up from germline, CDR1 is DFQATT and CDR2 is SNEGSKA (reference sequence).